This TCR beta chain was found in a study of blood T cell repertoires in COVID-19. About the research overall: Acute and convalescent COVID-19 specimens originated in the United States, Italy and Spain. PBMCs, B-cell-depleted T cells, or T cells provided the cDNA or gDNA that made up the material.

The germline V gene encodes CDR1 SNHLY and CDR2 FYNNEI. V lost 6 bases and J lost 9; bases outside the gene matches: 12. CDR3 size: 15 residues. Study processing details: Estimated nucleated cell counts came from reference gene primer amplification. Sequenced by immunoSEQ multiplex PCR; TCRdb stores in-frame clones only, minus some. The DNA gave D and trimming, while V, J and clone size come from that table. The table includes about 15,000 clones, 76% detected once. Sequencing used peripheral blood. This sequence was found in a man aged 65 to 85 with active or convalescent COVID-19. The chain recombines TRBV2 with TRBJ2-1; 9 nucleotides line up with TRBD2. In nucleotides, the CDR3 is TGTGCCAGCAGAGAAACTCGCGGGGGGGCGGGTGAGCAGTTCTTC. It yields the protein CASRETRGGAGEQFF.